This T cell receptor beta chain was captured by sequencing in a study of OX40 agonist ivuxolimab in advanced cancers. Study outcomes and limitations: CD4+ and CD8+ blood T cells expanded clonally by week 6 at 0.1 to 3.0 mg/kg. On average, CD8+ T cells had more expanded clones than CD4+.

V dropped 2 bases and J dropped 4 bases, with 15 bases sitting between them. The germline gives CDR1 SGHVS, CDR2 FNYEAQ. This CDR3 contains 16 residues. TCRdb's copy holds only in-frame clones and misses some; the assay was immunoSEQ multiplex PCR. The sample has some 55,000 clones; just over 90% are singletons. About this clone: Its antigen is not identified.

The V and J genes are TRBV7-6 and TRBJ1-3; D unresolved. The starting material was CD4+ or CD8+ T cells sorted from blood, obtained in a trial of the OX40 agonist ivuxolimab. The clonotype originates from an adult with an advanced solid tumor such as melanoma, head and neck, liver or kidney cancer. The CDR3 sequence is CASSLNVVPAGNTIYF. The CDR3, as DNA: TGTGCCAGCAGCTTAAATGTTGTCCCCGCCGGAAACACCATATATTTT.